This entry lists 16 T cell receptor beta chains sequenced from one sample in a study of lung T cells in sarcoidosis with Löfgren's syndrome. Via MiXCR, TCRdb re-called the reads, giving one row per CDR3 protein. The data show roughly 63,000 distinct CDR3 sequences, roughly 20% seen once. Sequencing was performed on CD4+ T cells from PBMCs. The receptors were gathered from a human donor with sarcoidosis (Löfgren's syndrome or another form), or a control subject (not recorded which).

The genes are TRBV12-5 and TRBJ2-2; tentatively, D is TRBD1 (5 bases). V lost 7 bases to trimming and J lost 5 bases, with 17 bases between them. This CDR3 region has 15 residues. The germline V gene has CDR1 LGHNT and CDR2 FRNRAP. CDR3 protein: CASALGVPGTGELFF. CDR3 bases: TGTGCTAGTGCCCTAGGGGTACCCGGGACCGGGGAGCTGTTTTTT.

At least ten counts were recorded for this clonotype. The rearrangement joins TRBV7-2 to TRBJ2-5, with TRBD1 identical over 10 bases. J gave up 5 bases and V 3 bases, and 6 bases lay outside the gene matches. Germline CDR1 reads SGHTA; CDR2 reads FQGNSA. This CDR3 has 15 amino acids. The CDR3 DNA reads TGTGCCAGCAGCTTTTCCCGGGACAGGGGCGAGACCCAGTACTTC. Protein sequence: CASSFSRDRGETQYF.

This clonotype was observed at least ten times. The J gene is TRBJ2-2, the V gene TRBV6-1; D is possibly TRBD1 (5 bases). This CDR3 has 16 residues. The V and J ends lost 3 bases and 5 bases respectively, with 16 bases between them. Germline values: CDR1 MNHNS, CDR2 SASEGT. CDR3 in amino acids: CASSDKKGKGTGELFF. CDR3 nucleotides: TGTGCCAGCAGTGATAAAAAGGGGAAGGGTACCGGGGAGCTGTTTTTT.

The V call is TRBV12-3 or TRBV12-4, the J call TRBJ1-2; 11 nucleotides match TRBD1. CDR3 length: 14 residues. The trim removed 6 bases at V and 7 bases at J, leaving 7 bases unmatched. CDR3 sequence reads: CASSSTDRGPGYTF. The DNA for the CDR3 is TGTGCCAGCAGCTCGACGGACAGGGGGCCTGGCTACACCTTC.

The rearrangement uses TRBV3-1 and TRBJ2-5; 7 nucleotides match TRBD2. The CDR3 totals 17 residues. The trim removed 4 bases at V and 5 bases at J, leaving 16 bases unmatched. CDR1 is LGHDT, CDR2 YNNKEL, per germline (reference sequence). The DNA for the CDR3 is TGTGCCAGCAGCCGAACTGGGGCTAGCGGAGCTGAGGAGACCCAGTACTTC. Translation: CASSRTGASGAEETQYF.

The V call is TRBV12-3 or TRBV12-4, the J call TRBJ1-2; D remains unclear. This CDR3 has 14 residues. V lost 4 bases and J lost 9, with 18 bases in between. DNA of the CDR3: TGTGCCAGCAGTTCTTTCCCCTCCAAACCCAGCTACACCTTC. Amino acid sequence: CASSSFPSKPSYTF.

This clonotype has at least ten counts. The chain recombines TRBV28 with TRBJ1-5, with D possibly being TRBD1 (6 bases). Germline-derived CDR1 and CDR2 are MDHEN and SYDVKM. The germline V and J ends were trimmed by 7 bases and 7 bases, with 14 bases remaining between them. The CDR3 is 13 amino acids. DNA of the CDR3: TGTGCCAGCACTGTTGGGGGCGGGCAGCCCCAGCATTTT. It yields the protein CASTVGGGQPQHF.

The V call is TRBV6-6, the J call TRBJ1-2; D remains ambiguous. This CDR3 comprises 13 residues. Germline values: CDR1 MNHNY, CDR2 SVGAGI (reference sequence). V gave up 2 bases and J gave up 6 bases, with 10 bases separating them. The CDR3 DNA is TGTGCCAGCAGTTACGAGGGTGCGGATGGCTACACCTTC. Translating it yields CASSYEGADGYTF.

A remark on this clonotype: Relative to the germline gene, one junction end is altered; a read error may explain this. The chain recombines TRBV9 with TRBJ1-1, with TRBD1 as a possible D gene (5 bases). Germline CDR1 SGDLS, CDR2 YYNGEE. The CDR3 consists of 13 residues. CDR3 in DNA: TGTGCCAGCAGCCCATACAGGAACACTGAAGCTTTATTT. It encodes CASSPYRNTEALF.

The sample holds many counts of this clonotype. V and J are TRBV28 and TRBJ2-4; D is perhaps TRBD2 (5 bases). This CDR3 comprises 12 residues. The germline V gene encodes CDR1 MDHEN and CDR2 SYDVKM. With 6 bases removed from V and 9 bases from J, the gap between germline ends came to 12 bases. The CDR3 DNA is TGTGCCAGCAGACCACCTCGGGGCATTCAGTACTTC. The encoded protein is CASRPPRGIQYF.

Remarks on this clonotype: A read error may account for a junction end that differs from germline. Written as DNA, the CDR3 is TGTGTCATCAGTGAGTCGAGCGGAGGGGCGGATACGCAGTATTTT. Translated, it gives CVISESSGGADTQYF. V and J are TRBV10-3 and TRBJ2-3; D might be TRBD2 (6 bases). CDR3 length: 15 amino acids. The germline gives CDR1 ENHRY, CDR2 SYGVKD.

This clonotype was seen at least ten times. This chain connects TRBV27 to TRBJ1-5; possibly TRBD1 for D (5 bases). This CDR3 has 14 residues. CDR1 MNHEY and CDR2 SMNVEV come from the germline V gene (reference sequence). The V end lost 3 bases, the J end lost 1 base, and 7 bases lay between the germline ends. The chain's CDR3 is CASSLRGSNQPQHF. The DNA of the CDR3 is TGTGCCAGCAGTTTGCGGGGGAGCAATCAGCCCCAGCATTTT.

The rearrangement links TRBV7-9 to TRBJ2-7; D not certain. CDR3 length: 11 residues. Trimming took 5 bases from V and 5 from J, leaving 7 bases between them. CDR1 SEHNR and CDR2 FQNEAQ come from the germline V gene (reference sequence). The CDR3 sequence is CASSLRNEQYF. The CDR3 DNA reads as TGTGCCAGCAGCCTCAGAAACGAGCAGTACTTC. The whole variable domain, remainder taken from reference TRBV7-9 and TRBJ2-7, is DTGVSQNPRHKITKRGQNVTFRCDPISEHNRLYWYRQTLGQGPEFLTYFQNEAQLEKSRLLSDRFSAERPKGSFSTLEIQRTEQGDSAMYLCASSLRNEQYFGPGTRLTVT.

This clonotype has at least ten counts. The chain joins TRBV7-6 to TRBJ2-7, with D maybe TRBD1 (5 bases). V was trimmed by 5 bases and J by 2 bases, leaving 10 bases between them. Germline V gives CDR1 SGHVS, CDR2 FNYEAQ. There are 13 residues in the CDR3. In nucleotides, the CDR3 is TGTGCCAGCAGCGCAGACAGTCCCTACGAGCAGTACTTC. As protein: CASSADSPYEQYF.

Only a few counts were recorded for this clonotype. V is TRBV15 and J is TRBJ2-5; a weak D match, TRBD2 (7 bases). The germline gives CDR1 LNHNV, CDR2 YYDKDF (reference sequence). Between the trimmed V and J ends, which lost 4 bases and 2 bases, there was a span of 17 bases. The CDR3 sequence is 16 residues long. CDR3 nucleotides: TGTGCCACCAGCATCCTAGGGGGGGGACGTCAAGAGACCCAGTACTTC. This gives the protein CATSILGGGRQETQYF.

There are many counts of this clonotype. The chain couples TRBV19 to TRBJ1-5; D is uncertain. The CDR3 totals 15 residues. Germline lookup yields CDR1 LNHDA and CDR2 SQIVND (reference sequence). Deletions cut 7 bases from V and 4 bases from J, with 17 bases between. Written as DNA, the CDR3 is TGTGCCAGTATATTCAAGGGAGGAGGGAATCAGCCCCAGCATTTT. This translates into CASIFKGGGNQPQHF. Full variable domain (missing parts from reference TRBV19 and TRBJ1-5): DGGITQSPKYLFRKEGQNVTLSCEQNLNHDAMYWYRQDPGQGLRLIYYSQIVNDFQKGDIAEGYSVSREKKESFPLTVTSAQKNPTAFYLCASIFKGGGNQPQHFGDGTRLSIL.